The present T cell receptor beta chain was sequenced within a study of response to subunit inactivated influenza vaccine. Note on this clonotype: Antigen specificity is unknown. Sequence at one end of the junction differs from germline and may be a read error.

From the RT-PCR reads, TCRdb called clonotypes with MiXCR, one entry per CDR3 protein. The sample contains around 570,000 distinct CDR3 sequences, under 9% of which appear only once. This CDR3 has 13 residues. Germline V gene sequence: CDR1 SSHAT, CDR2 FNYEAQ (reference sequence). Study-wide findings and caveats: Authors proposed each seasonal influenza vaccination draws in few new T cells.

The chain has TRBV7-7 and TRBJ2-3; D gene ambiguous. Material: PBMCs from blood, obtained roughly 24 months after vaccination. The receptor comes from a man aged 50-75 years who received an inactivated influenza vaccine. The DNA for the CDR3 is TGTGCTAGCAGCTTCGGCCCCGGGGATACGCAGTATTTT. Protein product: CASSFGPGDTQYF.